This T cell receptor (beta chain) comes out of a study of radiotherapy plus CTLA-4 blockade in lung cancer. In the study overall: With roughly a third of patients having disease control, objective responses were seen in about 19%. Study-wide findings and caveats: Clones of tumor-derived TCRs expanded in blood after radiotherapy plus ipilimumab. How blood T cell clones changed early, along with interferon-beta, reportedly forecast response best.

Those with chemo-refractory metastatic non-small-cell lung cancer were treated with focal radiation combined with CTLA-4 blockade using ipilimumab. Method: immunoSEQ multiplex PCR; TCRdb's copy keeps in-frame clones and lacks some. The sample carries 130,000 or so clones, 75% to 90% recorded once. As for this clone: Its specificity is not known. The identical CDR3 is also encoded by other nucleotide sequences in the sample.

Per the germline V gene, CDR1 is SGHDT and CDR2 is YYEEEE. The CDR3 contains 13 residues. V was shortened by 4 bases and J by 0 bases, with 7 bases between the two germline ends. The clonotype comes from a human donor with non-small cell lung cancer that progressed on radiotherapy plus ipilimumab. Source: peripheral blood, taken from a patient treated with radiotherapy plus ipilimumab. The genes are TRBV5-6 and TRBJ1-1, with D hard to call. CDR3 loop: CASSREVNTEAFF. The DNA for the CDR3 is TGTGCCAGCAGCCGGGAAGTGAACACTGAAGCTTTCTTT.